Shown below are 19 T cell receptor beta chains from a single sample sequenced in a study of control samples from healthy donors and cancer patients. Only in-frame clones appear in the TCRdb table, and some are missing; sequencing was by immunoSEQ multiplex PCR. The sample consists of around 130,000 clones, around 92% of them appearing once. Sequenced: blood. These receptors all come from a man aged 50 or older in good health.

There are a few counts of this clone. This sequence joins TRBV10-3 and TRBJ2-1; D unclear. CDR1 and CDR2 from the germline V gene are ENHRY and SYGVKD. The germline V and J ends were trimmed by 5 bases and 1 base, with 12 bases remaining between them. The CDR3 sequence is 15 residues long. The CDR3 here is CAISSIDGSYNEQFF. DNA for the CDR3: TGTGCCATCAGTTCTATTGACGGGTCCTACAATGAGCAGTTCTTC.

This chain connects TRBV6-4 to TRBJ1-2; no clear D. The V end was cut by 4 bases, the J end by 8 bases, with 11 bases between. Germline V gene sequence: CDR1 MRHNA, CDR2 SNTAGT. The CDR3 totals 12 residues. CDR3 protein: CASSGRAGGYTF. In DNA form, the CDR3 reads TGTGCCAGCAGTGGTAGGGCCGGGGGCTACACCTTC.

CDR3 amino acids: CASSYRPKETQYF. CDR3 coding DNA: TGTGCCAGCAGCTACCGACCAAAAGAGACCCAGTACTTC. This chain connects TRBV7-7 to TRBJ2-5; no firm D call. Germline lookup yields CDR1 SSHAT and CDR2 FNYEAQ (reference sequence). V lost 4 bases to trimming and J lost 3 bases, with 9 bases between them. CDR3 length: 13 amino acids.

This clone has a handful of counts. The chain is built from TRBV15 and TRBJ2-1, with 10 bases aligning to TRBD2. CDR3 length: 16 residues. CDR1 and CDR2 (germline): LNHNV, YYDKDF (reference sequence). The V and J ends lost 2 bases and 8 bases, in that order; junction bases with no gene match: 9. CDR3 protein: CATSRPGLAATHEQFF. The CDR3, as DNA: TGTGCCACCAGCAGACCAGGACTAGCGGCTACTCATGAGCAGTTCTTC.

The gene calls are TRBV6-2 or TRBV6-3 and TRBJ2-5; TRBD1 might be the D (5 bases). V gave up 6 bases and J gave up 0 bases, with 14 bases separating them. This CDR3 has 15 amino acids. CDR1 is MNHEY, CDR2 SVGEGT, per germline. The CDR3 spells CASSVTTEDQETQYF. The CDR3 DNA sequence: TGTGCCAGCAGCGTTACGACAGAGGACCAAGAGACCCAGTACTTC.

This chain links TRBV7-6 with TRBJ1-2; no firm D call. CDR1 is SGHVS, CDR2 FNYEAQ, per germline. Trimming removed 5 bases at V and 2 bases at J, with 12 bases between. This CDR3 spans 14 amino acids. DNA for the CDR3: TGTGCCAGCAGCCCGGAGGTATCCAACTATGGCTACACCTTC. This codes for CASSPEVSNYGYTF.

This chain joins TRBV9 and TRBJ1-2; D might be TRBD1 (5 bases). Germline lookup yields CDR1 SGDLS and CDR2 YYNGEE. V lost 5 bases and J 2 bases, leaving 10 bases between the germline ends. This CDR3 has 13 residues. The CDR3 region has the DNA TGTGCCAGCAGGCCGACAGAGAACTATGGCTACACCTTC. This gives the protein CASRPTENYGYTF. The full variable domain, completed using reference TRBV9 and TRBJ1-2, is DSGVTQTPKHLITATGQRVTLRCSPRSGDLSVYWYQQSLDQGLQFLIQYYNGEERAKGNILERFSAQQFPDLHSELNLSSLELGDSALYFCASRPTENYGYTFGSGTRLTVV.

V and J are TRBV14 and TRBJ1-1; a possible D gene is TRBD1 (5 bases). CDR3 length equals 17 residues. Germline CDR1 and CDR2: SGHDN and FVKESK. Between the trimmed V and J ends, which lost 1 base and 5 bases, there was a span of 20 bases. The CDR3 coding sequence is TGTGCCAGCAGCCAAGCCCCGTTGGGCTTTTGGGGGACTGAAGCTTTCTTT. It codes for CASSQAPLGFWGTEAFF.

This sequence joins TRBV27 and TRBJ1-1; no firm D call. The V gene's germline CDR1 is MNHEY and CDR2 SMNVEV (reference sequence). CDR3 size: 13 residues. Trimming removed 6 bases from V and 1 base from J, with 9 bases in between. The CDR3 coding sequence is TGTGCCAGCAGGGGGTCAGGGAACACTGAAGCTTTCTTT. It yields the protein CASRGSGNTEAFF.

The V and J genes are TRBV12-2 and TRBJ1-2; the tabulated D call, TRBD1, remains unverified against the DNA. TRBV12-2 constitutes a pseudogene. CDR3 length: 16 residues. CDR3 coding DNA: TGTGCAAGTCGCTTAAGAACAGGGGGGAGATTCTATGGCTACACCTTC. Translation: CASRLRTGGRFYGYTF.

V gene TRBV5-1 combines with J gene TRBJ2-7, with TRBD1 matching 11 bases. CDR3 length: 15 residues. The V and J ends lost 0 bases and 3 bases, in that order; junction bases with no gene match: 2. Germline loops: CDR1 SGHRS, CDR2 YFSETQ. CDR3 amino acids: CASSLVGQGDYEQYF. CDR3 DNA sequence: TGCGCCAGCAGCTTGGTGGGACAGGGGGACTACGAGCAGTACTTC.

The chain links TRBV2 to TRBJ2-1; D gene unclear. In germline, CDR1 is SNHLY, CDR2 FYNNEI. The V gene lost 7 bases and the J gene lost 5 bases, with 6 bases spanning the gap. The CDR3 is made up of 11 amino acids. The CDR3 DNA sequence: TGTGCCAGCATACAACACAATGAGCAGTTCTTC. This codes for CASIQHNEQFF.

The chain combines TRBV28 with TRBJ1-5, with a weak D call TRBD1 (6 bases). Trimming removed 2 bases from V and 6 bases from J, with 14 bases in between. The CDR3 length is 15 residues. Looked up from germline, CDR1 is MDHEN and CDR2 is SYDVKM. In DNA form, the CDR3 reads TGTGCCAGCAGTTTAAGGGGGTCCATCGGTCAGCCCCAGCATTTT. This encodes CASSLRGSIGQPQHF.

The gene calls are TRBV12-5 and TRBJ2-1; 15 bases agree with TRBD2. Germline V CDR1 and CDR2: LGHNT, FRNRAP. The CDR3 contains 20 residues. The V and J ends lost 1 base and 0 bases, in that order; junction bases with no gene match: 7. CDR3 region: CASGLAPGLAGGSSYNEQFF. CDR3 nucleotides: TGTGCTAGTGGTTTGGCACCGGGACTAGCGGGGGGAAGCTCCTACAATGAGCAGTTCTTC. The full variable domain, in which reference TRBV12-5 and TRBJ2-1 provide the parts outside the CDR3, is DARVTQTPRHKVTEMGQEVTMRCQPILGHNTVFWYRQTMMQGLELLAYFRNRAPLDDSGMPKDRFSAEMPDATLATLKIQPSEPRDSAVYFCASGLAPGLAGGSSYNEQFFGPGTRLTVL.

The rearrangement links TRBV7-2 to TRBJ1-3; 7 bases match TRBD1. CDR3 length: 16 amino acids. The junction had 6 bases not matched to a gene; V was cut back by 0 bases and J by 4 bases. Looked up from germline, CDR1 is SGHTA and CDR2 is FQGNSA. The CDR3, as DNA: TGTGCCAGCAGCTTAGCACAGGGGTATTACGGAAACACCATATATTTT. Translated, it gives CASSLAQGYYGNTIYF.

This chain joins TRBV5-6 and TRBJ1-3; D call uncertain. The germline V and J ends were trimmed by 2 bases and 1 base, with 7 bases remaining between them. CDR3 length: 14 residues. The V gene's germline CDR1 is SGHDT and CDR2 YYEEEE. CDR3 sequence (DNA): TGTGCCAGCAGCTTCGCGGTATCTGGAAACACCATATATTTT. Protein sequence: CASSFAVSGNTIYF.

The V call is TRBV7-2, the J call TRBJ2-2, with D possibly TRBD2 on 6 matching bases. The V end lost 1 base, the J end lost 6 bases, and 15 bases lay between the germline ends. Germline CDR1 and CDR2: SGHTA and FQGNSA. This CDR3 is built from 16 residues. This CDR3 is CASSLDQGGRSGELFF. The CDR3 DNA sequence: TGTGCCAGCAGCTTAGATCAGGGAGGCAGATCCGGGGAGCTGTTTTTT.

This chain connects TRBV14 to TRBJ1-2; TRBD1 agrees at 9 bases. CDR3 length equals 18 residues. The V gene's germline CDR1 is SGHDN and CDR2 FVKESK. V shed 0 bases and J 4 bases; nucleotides not matched to a gene: 12. This CDR3 reads CASSQDLQGQGTTYGYTF. As DNA, the CDR3 is TGTGCCAGCAGCCAAGATCTTCAGGGACAGGGTACGACCTATGGCTACACCTTC.

The CDR3, as DNA: TGTGCCAGCAGTTCATATGGGGAGAGTGGTGGCTACACCTTC. Translating it yields CASSSYGESGGYTF. V is TRBV28 and J is TRBJ1-2; no firm D call. In germline, CDR1 is MDHEN, CDR2 SYDVKM. The CDR3 loop spans 14 amino acids. V was trimmed by 4 bases and J by 7 bases, leaving 16 bases between them.